This T cell receptor (beta chain) was sequenced in a study of blood T cell repertoires in COVID-19. Study context: Researchers got acute and convalescent COVID-19 samples from the United States, Italy and Spain. The cDNA or gDNA used as material had been derived from T cells, B-cell-depleted T cells, or PBMCs.

Germline V gene lookup returns CDR1 GTSNPN and CDR2 SVGIG (reference sequence). The CDR3 loop spans 12 amino acids. Trimming pared 2 bases from V and 4 bases from J, leaving 8 bases between. Original methodology: Amplification of reference gene primers provided the estimated nucleated cell counts. Generated by immunoSEQ multiplex PCR, the TCRdb table keeps only in-frame clones and is missing some. D and trimming come from the DNA, and the V and J calls and clone size come from that table. The data contain about 190,000 clones, roughly 84% of them seen just once; the ten biggest clones take up 10% to 13%.

The sample taken for sequencing was peripheral blood. The V and J genes are TRBV30 and TRBJ1-1; D gene ambiguous. The source is a woman older than 75 with active or convalescent COVID-19. In DNA form, the CDR3 reads TGTGCCTGGAGTAGAGCTGGCACTGAAGCTTTCTTT. This sequence encodes CAWSRAGTEAFF.